Below, 32 T cell receptor beta chains from the same sample are listed, as sequenced in a study of blood T cell repertoires in COVID-19. Some clones are missing from TCRdb's copy, which holds only in-frame ones; the method was immunoSEQ multiplex PCR. The sample includes 310,000 or so clones, more than 75% seen only once; the top ten take 1%. Source material: peripheral blood. These receptors were collected from a man aged 50 to 59 with active or convalescent COVID-19.

The chain is built from TRBV4-3 and TRBJ1-4, with TRBD1 as a possible D gene (5 bases). The V gene's germline CDR1 is LGHNA and CDR2 YSLEER. Trimming stripped 4 bases from V and 1 base from J, with 10 bases between. The CDR3 totals 15 residues. CDR3 region: CASSLGQGTNEKLFF. The CDR3 DNA is TGCGCCAGCAGCCTCGGGCAGGGAACTAATGAAAAACTGTTTTTT.

V and J are TRBV10-1 and TRBJ1-6; the D gene is possibly TRBD1 (6 bases). Germline V gene lookup returns CDR1 WNHNN and CDR2 SYGVQD (reference sequence). This CDR3 is 18 amino acids long. V was clipped by 4 bases and J by 4 bases, with 20 bases between them. The CDR3 coding sequence is TGCGCCAGCAGTGGGGTGGGACAACGAATGAAATATAATTCACCCCTCCACTTT. The encoded protein is CASSGVGQRMKYNSPLHF.

As regards this clone: The sample holds other DNA sequences that translate to the same CDR3. This chain connects TRBV3-1 (or the pseudogene TRBV3-2) to TRBJ1-5, with D perhaps TRBD1 (6 bases). This CDR3 comprises 15 residues. Germline-derived CDR1 and CDR2 are LGHDT and YNNKEL (reference sequence). Trimming removed 1 base from V and 3 bases from J, with 10 bases in between. CDR3 sequence: CASSQGRQANQPQHF. DNA of the CDR3: TGTGCCAGCAGCCAAGGGCGACAGGCCAATCAGCCCCAGCATTTT.

This clone has a handful of counts. The genes are TRBV28 and TRBJ2-1; D call uncertain. Trimming left V 7 bases short and J 0 bases short, with 10 bases between. Germline loops: CDR1 MDHEN, CDR2 SYDVKM. The CDR3 runs to 14 residues. The CDR3 DNA sequence: TGTGCCAGCATCCGGTCCTCCTCCTACAATGAGCAGTTCTTC. It translates to CASIRSSSYNEQFF.

The chain is built from TRBV5-4 and TRBJ2-1; 11 nucleotides align to TRBD2. The CDR3 runs to 18 residues. Germline-derived CDR1 and CDR2 are SGHNT and YYREEE (reference sequence). V trimming: 4 bases; J trimming: 7 bases; junction bases outside the gene matches: 16. The CDR3 region is CASSAPNLAGGPSNEQFF. DNA for the CDR3: TGTGCCAGCAGCGCGCCGAACTTAGCGGGGGGGCCCTCAAATGAGCAGTTCTTC.

On this clone: Other DNA variants within this sample encode the same CDR3. The chain is built from TRBV7-2 and TRBJ2-3; D is possibly TRBD2 (6 bases). The CDR3 loop spans 13 amino acids. Germline CDR1 SGHTA, CDR2 FQGNSA. The germline V and J ends were trimmed by 1 base and 4 bases, with 6 bases remaining between them. The CDR3: CASSLGGADTQYF. As DNA, the CDR3 is TGTGCCAGCAGCTTAGGGGGGGCAGATACGCAGTATTTT. The full variable domain, rest sourced from reference TRBV7-2 and TRBJ2-3, is GAGVSQSPSNKVTEKGKDVELRCDPISGHTALYWYRQSLGQGLEFLIYFQGNSAPDKSGLPSDRFSAERTGGSVSTLTIQRTQQEDSAVYLCASSLGGADTQYFGPGTRLTVL.

This chain uses TRBV7-9 with TRBJ1-1; the match to TRBD1 covers 7 bases. The ends lost 2 bases at V and 6 bases at J; junction bases unmatched: 9. The CDR3 spans 15 residues. Germline loops: CDR1 SEHNR, CDR2 FQNEAQ (reference sequence). CDR3 loop: CASSLQGENKAEAFF. DNA for the CDR3: TGTGCCAGCAGCTTACAGGGGGAAAATAAAGCTGAAGCTTTCTTT.

The chain has TRBV4-1 and TRBJ2-1, with 10 positions matching TRBD2. This CDR3 contains 18 residues. The germline V gene has CDR1 MGHRA and CDR2 YSYEKL. Losses at the gene ends were 2 bases for V and 8 bases for J; bases not matched to a gene: 15. The CDR3 is CASSQPSSGSYPGHEQFF. In DNA, the CDR3 is TGCGCCAGCAGCCAACCCTCTAGCGGGAGTTACCCTGGGCATGAGCAGTTCTTC.

This clone was observed once. The chain carries TRBV3-1 (or the pseudogene TRBV3-2) and TRBJ1-1; unclear D gene. The V gene's germline CDR1 is LGHDT and CDR2 YNNKEL (reference sequence). This CDR3 region has 13 residues. The germline V and J ends were trimmed by 1 base and 5 bases, with 8 bases remaining between them. The CDR3 sequence: CASSQVAETEAFF. As DNA, the CDR3 is TGTGCCAGCAGCCAAGTCGCGGAAACTGAAGCTTTCTTT.

The chain joins TRBV7-3 to TRBJ2-5; D is uncertain. The CDR3 has 13 residues. Between the trimmed V and J ends, which lost 2 bases and 4 bases, there was a span of 8 bases. CDR1 is SGHTA and CDR2 is FQGTGA in the germline V gene. The DNA for the CDR3 is TGTGCCAGCAGCTTATCCTCCAGAGAGACCCAGTACTTC. Its translation is CASSLSSRETQYF. The full variable domain, its missing parts supplied by reference TRBV7-3 and TRBJ2-5, is GAGVSQTPSNKVTEKGKYVELRCDPISGHTALYWYRQSLGQGPEFLIYFQGTGAADDSGLPNDRFFAVRPEGSVSTLKIQRTERGDSAVYLCASSLSSRETQYFGPGTRLLVL.

The gene calls are TRBV6-5 and TRBJ1-6; tentatively, D is TRBD1 (5 bases). CDR1 and CDR2 (germline): MNHEY, SVGAGI. This CDR3 has 14 amino acids. Trimming stripped 7 bases from V and 8 bases from J, with 15 bases between. The CDR3 spells CASTDRETYSPLHF. CDR3 bases: TGTGCCAGCACAGACAGAGAGACCTATTCACCCCTCCACTTT.

The chain combines TRBV2 with TRBJ1-1; TRBD1 aligns across 10 bases. Germline trimming cut 6 bases from V and 4 bases from J; bases unmatched to any gene: 8. CDR1 is SNHLY and CDR2 is FYNNEI in the germline V gene. CDR3 length equals 15 residues. CDR3 residues: CASRPGQGMGTEAFF. Written as DNA, the CDR3 is TGTGCCAGCAGGCCGGGACAGGGGATGGGCACTGAAGCTTTCTTT.

The V call is TRBV2, the J call TRBJ2-1, with 8 bases that match TRBD1. Germline CDR1 reads SNHLY; CDR2 reads FYNNEI. CDR3 length equals 16 residues. V shed 6 bases and J 0 bases; nucleotides not matched to a gene: 7. This chain's CDR3 is CASRERTGSSYNEQFF. The CDR3, as DNA: TGTGCCAGCAGGGAAAGGACAGGGAGCTCCTACAATGAGCAGTTCTTC.

This clone was detected once. The chain links TRBV6-5 to TRBJ1-2; TRBD1 agrees at 7 bases. Germline values: CDR1 MNHEY, CDR2 SVGAGI. J gave up 7 bases and V 10 bases, and 12 bases lay outside the gene matches. The CDR3 is made up of 13 amino acids. CDR3 nucleotides: TGTGCCACCCTAAACAGGGGTTTAGGTGGCTACACCTTC. This encodes CATLNRGLGGYTF.

The chain uses TRBV7-2 and TRBJ1-2; TRBD1 matches at 8 bases. Germline CDR1 SGHTA, CDR2 FQGNSA. Losses at the gene ends were 4 bases for V and 8 bases for J; bases not matched to a gene: 24. The CDR3 is 19 amino acids. Here the CDR3 DNA reads TGTGCCAGCAGCTCCGCCACAAGGGACAGGCGAGGGGGTTGGTGGGGCTACACCTTC. It specifies CASSSATRDRRGGWWGYTF.

The chain combines TRBV7-3 with TRBJ2-3, with TRBD2 identical over 11 bases. CDR3 length: 17 amino acids. Germline values: CDR1 SGHTA, CDR2 FQGTGA. V gave up 5 bases and J gave up 6 bases; unmatched junction bases: 13. The CDR3 nucleotides are TGTGCCAGCAGCCTCCACCCTCTAGCGGGGGGATGGGATACGCAGTATTTT. It codes for CASSLHPLAGGWDTQYF.

V gene TRBV28 combines with J gene TRBJ1-1; 9 nucleotides agree with TRBD1. This CDR3 contains 13 residues. The germline V gene has CDR1 MDHEN and CDR2 SYDVKM. V lost 5 bases to trimming and J lost 4 bases; unmatched junction nucleotides: 2. CDR3: CASSQDRGTEAFF. The CDR3 DNA follows: TGTGCCAGCAGTCAGGACAGGGGCACTGAAGCTTTCTTT.

A word on this clone: The sample carries other DNA sequences with the same CDR3. This sequence joins TRBV5-1 and TRBJ2-1, with 11 bases fitting TRBD2. CDR3 length equals 16 residues. CDR1 SGHRS and CDR2 YFSETQ come from the germline V gene. V was clipped by 2 bases and J by 3 bases; unmatched bases: 4. This chain's CDR3 is CASSFAGTSGYNEQFF. CDR3 bases: TGCGCCAGCAGCTTTGCCGGGACTAGCGGCTACAATGAGCAGTTCTTC.

The chain couples TRBV2 to TRBJ2-2; D is perhaps TRBD1 (5 bases). Germline V gene data show CDR1 as SNHLY and CDR2 as FYNNEI. The CDR3 extends over 15 amino acids. V was cut by 6 bases and J by 3 bases, with 14 bases left in between. The CDR3 sequence: CASSQGLRDTGELFF. The CDR3 DNA is TGTGCCAGCAGCCAGGGCCTTCGTGACACCGGGGAGCTGTTTTTT.

The genes are TRBV28 and TRBJ1-1; D unclear. V was pared by 5 bases and J by 5 bases, with 9 bases between. Germline V gene data show CDR1 as MDHEN and CDR2 as SYDVKM. CDR3 length equals 12 residues. CDR3 sequence: CASSGRGTEAFF. CDR3 DNA: TGTGCCAGCAGTGGCAGAGGTACTGAAGCTTTCTTT.

V usage is TRBV11-3 and J usage is TRBJ2-1; a weak D match, TRBD2 (6 bases). From germline, CDR1 is SGHNT and CDR2 YENEEA. The CDR3 loop spans 15 amino acids. The V gene lost 1 base and the J gene lost 7 bases, with 14 bases spanning the gap. As DNA, the CDR3 is TGTGCCAGCAGCTTAGGCCAGGGAGGCAGGAATGAGCAGTTCTTC. Encoded protein: CASSLGQGGRNEQFF.

The chain recombines TRBV5-1 with TRBJ1-6; D ambiguous. Trimming left V 4 bases short and J 8 bases short, with 16 bases between. This CDR3 is 15 amino acids long. Germline V gene sequence: CDR1 SGHRS, CDR2 YFSETQ. DNA of the CDR3: TGCGCCAGCAGCCAATATGGACCGGAGGATTCACCCCTCCACTTT. Encoded protein: CASSQYGPEDSPLHF.

The V and J genes are TRBV4-3 and TRBJ2-5; 7 positions match TRBD1. This CDR3 has 14 amino acids. CDR1 is LGHNA, CDR2 YSLEER, per germline. The junction had 6 bases not matched to a gene; V was cut back by 4 bases and J by 4 bases. CDR3 DNA sequence: TGCGCCAGCAGCCGAGTACAGGGGACAGAGACCCAGTACTTC. This sequence encodes CASSRVQGTETQYF.

The chain is built from TRBV5-1 and TRBJ2-7; TRBD2 agrees at 9 bases. J lost 3 bases, V lost 0 bases, and 10 bases had no gene match. Germline lookup yields CDR1 SGHRS and CDR2 YFSETQ. The CDR3 spans 17 residues. DNA for the CDR3: TGCGCCAGCAGCTTGGTAGTAGGACTAGCGCAAGACTACGAGCAGTACTTC. This codes for CASSLVVGLAQDYEQYF.

The rearrangement joins TRBV7-9 to TRBJ2-5, with TRBD1 matching 11 bases. Trimming took 5 bases from V and 2 from J; bases not matched to a gene: 7. The CDR3 runs 16 residues. Per the germline V gene, CDR1 is SEHNR and CDR2 is FQNEAQ (reference sequence). CDR3 sequence (DNA): TGTGCCAGCAGCGCCCGGGACAGGGGGTTTCAAGAGACCCAGTACTTC. Translating it yields CASSARDRGFQETQYF. Using reference TRBV7-9 and TRBJ2-5 for the parts outside the CDR3, the full variable domain is DTGVSQNPRHKITKRGQNVTFRCDPISEHNRLYWYRQTLGQGPEFLTYFQNEAQLEKSRLLSDRFSAERPKGSFSTLEIQRTEQGDSAMYLCASSARDRGFQETQYFGPGTRLLVL.

The chain uses TRBV5-4 and TRBJ2-7; 10 positions match TRBD2. J lost 4 bases, V lost 2 bases, and 6 bases had no gene match. Germline V gives CDR1 SGHNT, CDR2 YYREEE (reference sequence). The CDR3 is made up of 15 amino acids. The CDR3 spells CASSFSSGSQYEQYF. CDR3 coding DNA: TGTGCCAGCAGCTTTTCTAGCGGGAGCCAGTACGAGCAGTACTTC.

The chain uses TRBV2 and TRBJ2-5; weak D call: TRBD2 (5 bases). Germline loops: CDR1 SNHLY, CDR2 FYNNEI. Between the trimmed V and J ends, which lost 1 base and 3 bases, there was a span of 12 bases. The CDR3 loop spans 15 amino acids. CDR3 in DNA: TGTGCCAGCAGTGAAGTAGGGAGAAGGGAAGAGACCCAGTACTTC. Translating gives CASSEVGRREETQYF.

This chain connects TRBV11-3 to TRBJ1-1; no clear D gene. Trimming stripped 4 bases from V and 3 bases from J, with 9 bases between. The CDR3 consists of 13 residues. The germline gives CDR1 SGHNT, CDR2 YENEEA. The CDR3 bases are TGTGCCAGCAGCTCCCCCCGGGACACTGAAGCTTTCTTT. Amino acids: CASSSPRDTEAFF.

This chain connects TRBV11-3 to TRBJ1-1; D not certain. V lost 4 bases, J lost 4 bases, and 7 bases lay in between. Germline CDR1 is SGHNT and CDR2 is YENEEA. The CDR3 extends over 12 amino acids. CDR3 coding DNA: TGTGCCAGCAGCTGGTTGAGCACTGAAGCTTTCTTT. This translates into CASSWLSTEAFF.

The chain is built from TRBV10-3 and TRBJ2-5; 9 nucleotides match TRBD1. V lost 0 bases, J lost 5 bases, and 10 bases stayed unmatched. The CDR3 spans 17 residues. Germline CDR1 is ENHRY and CDR2 is SYGVKD. The CDR3 is CAISESEGQGSWETQYF. The CDR3 region has the DNA TGTGCCATCAGTGAGTCGGAGGGACAGGGAAGTTGGGAGACCCAGTACTTC.

This chain joins TRBV5-1 and TRBJ1-5; no definite D call. V was pared by 1 base and J by 5 bases, with 7 bases between. This CDR3 contains 13 residues. Germline V gene data show CDR1 as SGHRS and CDR2 as YFSETQ. The CDR3 protein is CASSLTVDQPQHF. CDR3 nucleotides: TGCGCCAGCAGCTTGACAGTCGATCAGCCCCAGCATTTT. The variable domain in full, completed from reference TRBV5-1 and TRBJ1-5, reads KAGVTQTPRYLIKTRGQQVTLSCSPISGHRSVSWYQQTPGQGLQFLFEYFSETQRNKGNFPGRFSGRQFSNSRSEMNVSTLELGDSALYLCASSLTVDQPQHFGDGTRLSIL.

This chain connects TRBV7-9 to TRBJ2-5; weak D call: TRBD1 (6 bases). V lost 3 bases and J 1 base, leaving 21 bases between the germline ends. CDR1 and CDR2 from the germline V gene are SEHNR and FQNEAQ (reference sequence). The CDR3 has 18 amino acids. The CDR3 coding sequence is TGTGCCAGCAGCTTTACGCCAGGGGCCATTGGGGGCCAAGAGACCCAGTACTTC. It encodes CASSFTPGAIGGQETQYF.